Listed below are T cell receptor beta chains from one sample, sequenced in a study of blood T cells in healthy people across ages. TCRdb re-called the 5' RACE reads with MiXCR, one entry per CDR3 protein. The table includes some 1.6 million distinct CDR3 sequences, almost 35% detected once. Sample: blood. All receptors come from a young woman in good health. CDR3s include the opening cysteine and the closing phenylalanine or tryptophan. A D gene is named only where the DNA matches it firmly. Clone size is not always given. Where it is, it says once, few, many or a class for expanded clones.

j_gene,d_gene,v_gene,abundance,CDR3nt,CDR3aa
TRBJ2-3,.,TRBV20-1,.,TGCAGTGCCAGCCGAGACAGGGAGGCGGATACGCAGTATTTT,CSASRDREADTQYF
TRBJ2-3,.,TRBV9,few,TGTGCCAGCAGCGTAGAACCGGCGTCAGATACGCAGTATTTT,CASSVEPASDTQYF
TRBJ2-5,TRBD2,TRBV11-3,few,TGTGCCAGCAGCTTAGAGTCTAGCGGGGAAGAGACCCAGTACTTC,CASSLESSGEETQYF
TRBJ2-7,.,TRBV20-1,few,TGCAGTGCTAGAGATGCGAGTTTCTACGAGCAGTACTTC,CSARDASFYEQYF
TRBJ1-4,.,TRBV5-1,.,TGCGCCAGCAGATTGGAGGGCGGCAGGGCAAATGAAAAACTGTTTTTT,CASRLEGGRANEKLFF
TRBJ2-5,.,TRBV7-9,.,TGTGCCAGCAGCCCGGACAACAGGTGGACCCAGTACTTC,CASSPDNRWTQYF
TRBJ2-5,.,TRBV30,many,TGTGCCTGGAGTAGTTGGGGGGAGACCCAGTACTTC,CAWSSWGETQYF
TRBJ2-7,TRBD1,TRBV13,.,TGTACCGGCAGCACAAACCGGGACAGCGAGCAGTACTTC,CTGSTNRDSEQYF
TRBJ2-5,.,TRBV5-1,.,TGCGCCGGCAGCTTGGGGGGACAGAACGAGGAGCAGTACTTC,CAGSLGGQNEEQYF
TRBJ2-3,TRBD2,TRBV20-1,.,TGCGGTGTTATTAAACGGCGGGAGCTAACAGATACGCAGTATTTT,CGVIKRRELTDTQYF
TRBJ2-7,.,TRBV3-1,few,TGTGCCAGCAGCCAAGATCGTCAGCTCTACGAGCAGTACTTC,CASSQDRQLYEQYF
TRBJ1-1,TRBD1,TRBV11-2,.,TGTGCCAGCAGCATACAGGGGGGGAAAACTGAAGCTTTCTTT,CASSIQGGKTEAFF
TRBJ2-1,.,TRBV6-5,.,TGTGCCAGCAGACAGACAGTAAGCTCCTACAATGAGCAGTTCTTC,CASRQTVSSYNEQFF
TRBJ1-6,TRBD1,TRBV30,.,TGTGCCTGGAGTGTCACGGGGACAGGGACTTCACCCCTCCACTTT,CAWSVTGTGTSPLHF
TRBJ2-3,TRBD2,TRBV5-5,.,TGTGCCAGCAGCTTTGGGCTAGCGGGGACATCGCTGAGAGATACGCAGTATTTT,CASSFGLAGTSLRDTQYF
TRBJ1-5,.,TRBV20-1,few,TGCAGTGCTAGAGTCTCGGGGAGCAATCAGCCCCAGCATTTT,CSARVSGSNQPQHF
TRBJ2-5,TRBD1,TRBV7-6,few,TGTGCCAGCAGCCGGGGACAGATGGAGACCCAGTACTTC,CASSRGQMETQYF
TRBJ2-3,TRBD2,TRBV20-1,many,TGCAGTGTTCAGGGGCGGGAGGCCGATACGCAGTATTTT,CSVQGREADTQYF
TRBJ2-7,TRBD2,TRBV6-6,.,TGTGCCAGCAGTGGGTCTAGCGGGAGTAACGAGCAGTACTTC,CASSGSSGSNEQYF
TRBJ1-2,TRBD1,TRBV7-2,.,TGTGCCAGCAGCTCCGGACAGGGGGGGTACTATGGCTACACCTTC,CASSSGQGGYYGYTF
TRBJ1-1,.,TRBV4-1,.,TGCGCCAACAGCCCGCGGCTAGACAACACTGAAGCTTTCTTT,CANSPRLDNTEAFF
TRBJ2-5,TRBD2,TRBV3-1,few,TGTGCCAGCAGCCAAGGGACTAGCGGGGGTCGCCTCCGGGGGGAGACCCAGTACTTC,CASSQGTSGGRLRGETQYF
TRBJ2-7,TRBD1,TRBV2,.,TGTGCCAGCAGCGTACCCGGGACAGGGAACTCCTACGAGCAGTACTTC,CASSVPGTGNSYEQYF
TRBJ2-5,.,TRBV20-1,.,TGCAGTGCTAGAGATGGTAGGGCCGCACTAGGGACCCAGTACTTC,CSARDGRAALGTQYF
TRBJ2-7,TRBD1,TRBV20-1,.,TGCAGTGCTAGAGATCTCCGGACAGGGGGCTGTGCCGAGCAGTACTTC,CSARDLRTGGCAEQYF
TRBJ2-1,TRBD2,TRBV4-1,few,TGCGCCAGCAGCCAAGTTGAGACTAGCGGGAGTTTGGATGAGCAGTTCTTC,CASSQVETSGSLDEQFF
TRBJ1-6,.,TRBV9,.,TGTGCCAGCAGGGACCACCACGGTCAGGAGGACCCAAATTCACCCCTCCACTTT,CASRDHHGQEDPNSPLHF
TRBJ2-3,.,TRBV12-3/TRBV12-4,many,TGTGCCAGCAGTTTGGGGGACACAATCACAGATACGCAGTATTTT,CASSLGDTITDTQYF
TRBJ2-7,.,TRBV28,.,TGTGCCAGCAGTTCAGGACATCCGAACACCTACGAGCAGTACTTC,CASSSGHPNTYEQYF
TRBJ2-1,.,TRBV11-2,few,TGTGCCAGCAGCCAAGGACTCCTCCTGGTGGACAATGAGCAGTTCTTC,CASSQGLLLVDNEQFF
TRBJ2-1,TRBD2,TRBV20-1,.,TGCAGTGCTAGAGTAGCTAGCGGGGGCCGGAGGAATGAGCAGTTCTTC,CSARVASGGRRNEQFF
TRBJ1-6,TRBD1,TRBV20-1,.,TGCAGTGCTCCACCGGGACAGTATAATTCACCCCTCCACTTT,CSAPPGQYNSPLHF
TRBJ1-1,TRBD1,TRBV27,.,TGTGCCAGCAGCGCCGGGACAGGGGACACTGAAGCTTTCTTT,CASSAGTGDTEAFF
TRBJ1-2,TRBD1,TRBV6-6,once,TGTGCCAGCAGTGGCGGACAGGGGGCGAGTGGCTACACCTTC,CASSGGQGASGYTF
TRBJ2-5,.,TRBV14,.,TGTGCCAGCAGCCATGCCCCGACCAGGGAGACCCAGTACTTC,CASSHAPTRETQYF
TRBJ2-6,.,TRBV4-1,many,TGCGCCAGCAGCCCGCTAGCAACTGGGGCCAACGTCCTGACTTTC,CASSPLATGANVLTF
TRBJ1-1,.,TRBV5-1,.,TGCGCCAGCAGCTTGGTCTCAGGGGCAGGCGTATCGACTGAAGCTTTCTTT,CASSLVSGAGVSTEAFF
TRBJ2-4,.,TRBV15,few,TGTGCCACCAGCAGAGACGCGCGGTTGGAAAACATTCAGTACTTC,CATSRDARLENIQYF
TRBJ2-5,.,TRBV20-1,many,TGCAGTGCAGCGGGTACGGAGACCCAGTACTTC,CSAAGTETQYF
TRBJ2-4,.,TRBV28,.,TGTGCCAGCAGTTCAAGCAGGGAGCTAGCCAAAAACATTCAGTACTTC,CASSSSRELAKNIQYF
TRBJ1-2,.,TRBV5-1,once,TGCGCCAGCAGCTTGGATGGGCCCGGGTCTGGTGGCTACACCTTC,CASSLDGPGSGGYTF
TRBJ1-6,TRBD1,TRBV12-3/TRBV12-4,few,TGTGCCAGCAGGTCAGGGGGCGCCTATAATTCACCCCTCCACTTT,CASRSGGAYNSPLHF
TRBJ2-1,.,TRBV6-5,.,TGTGCCAGCAGTTACGTCAATAGTGGGTATGAGCAGTTCTTC,CASSYVNSGYEQFF